Presented here are 5 T cell receptor beta chains from one specimen sequenced in a study of circulating and synovial CD4+ cells in juvenile arthritis. Sequenced by immunoSEQ multiplex PCR; TCRdb stores in-frame clones only, minus some. There are around 32,000 clones in the sample; 90% to 95% occur only once, and 2.9% lies in the top ten. Sequences were obtained from CD4+ T cells from blood. The origin of the receptors is a human donor with juvenile idiopathic arthritis.

This clone was observed once. The V and J genes are TRBV30 and TRBJ2-7; D may be TRBD2 (6 bases). The CDR3 is made up of 14 amino acids. Germline lookup yields CDR1 GTSNPN and CDR2 SVGIG (reference sequence). The V and J ends lost 0 bases and 5 bases respectively, with 14 bases between them. CDR3 sequence: CAWSVGGDGHEQYF. The CDR3 DNA is TGTGCCTGGAGTGTCGGGGGTGACGGCCACGAGCAGTACTTC. Using reference TRBV30 and TRBJ2-7 for the parts outside the CDR3, the full variable domain is SQTIHQWPATLVQPVGSPLSLECTVEGTSNPNLYWYRQAAGRGLQLLFYSVGIGQISSEVPQNLSASRPQDRQFILSSKKLLLSDSGFYLCAWSVGGDGHEQYFGPGTRLTVT.

V usage is TRBV28 and J usage is TRBJ2-2, with D unclear. The CDR3 covers 13 residues. Germline-derived CDR1 and CDR2 are MDHEN and SYDVKM. Trimming left V 5 bases short and J 6 bases short, with 10 bases between. CDR3 protein: CASSVTRAGELFF. CDR3 DNA: TGTGCCAGCAGTGTGACCCGGGCCGGGGAGCTGTTTTTT. Full variable domain (rest looked up from reference TRBV28 and TRBJ2-2): DVKVTQSSRYLVKRTGEKVFLECVQDMDHENMFWYRQDPGLGLRLIYFSYDVKMKEKGDIPEGYSVSREKKERFSLILESASTNQTSMYLCASSVTRAGELFFGEGSRLTVL.

The rearrangement links TRBV9 to TRBJ1-1, with D uncertain. Germline CDR1 is SGDLS and CDR2 is YYNGEE. The CDR3 runs to 13 residues. The germline V and J ends were trimmed by 0 bases and 1 base, with 4 bases remaining between them. CDR3 sequence (DNA): TGTGCCAGCAGCGTAGACAGGAACACTGAAGCTTTCTTT. As protein: CASSVDRNTEAFF.

This chain's CDR3 is CASSLTPNRNQPQHF. The CDR3 DNA reads TGTGCCAGCAGCTTAACCCCGAACAGAAATCAGCCCCAGCATTTT. The rearrangement uses TRBV7-2 and TRBJ1-5, with D hard to call. The V gene lost 2 bases and the J gene lost 4 bases, with 12 bases spanning the gap. Germline CDR1 and CDR2: SGHTA and FQGNSA. The CDR3 contains 15 residues.

V is TRBV2 and J is TRBJ2-3, with 7 bases fitting TRBD1. Germline CDR1 SNHLY, CDR2 FYNNEI. CDR3 size: 14 residues. V shed 5 bases, J shed 3 bases, and the junction held 5 bases outside the gene matches. CDR3: CASSWRQGTDTQYF. CDR3 DNA sequence: TGTGCCAGCAGTTGGCGACAGGGAACAGATACGCAGTATTTT.